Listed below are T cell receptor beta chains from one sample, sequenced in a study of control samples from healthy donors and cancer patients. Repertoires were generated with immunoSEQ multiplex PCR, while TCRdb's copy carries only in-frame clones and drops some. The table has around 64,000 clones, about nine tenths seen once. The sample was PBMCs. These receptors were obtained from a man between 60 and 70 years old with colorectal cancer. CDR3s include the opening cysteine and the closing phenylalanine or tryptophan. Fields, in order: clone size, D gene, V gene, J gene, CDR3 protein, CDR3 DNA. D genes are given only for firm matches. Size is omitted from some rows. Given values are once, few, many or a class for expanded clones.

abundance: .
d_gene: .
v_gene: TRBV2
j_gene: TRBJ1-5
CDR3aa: CASSEGYNQPQHF
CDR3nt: TGTGCCAGCAGTGAGGGTTATAATCAGCCCCAGCATTTT

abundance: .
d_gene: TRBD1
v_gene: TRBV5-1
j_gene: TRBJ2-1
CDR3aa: CASSAVTGLNNEQFF
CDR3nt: TGCGCCAGCAGCGCTGTGACAGGGCTGAACAATGAGCAGTTCTTC

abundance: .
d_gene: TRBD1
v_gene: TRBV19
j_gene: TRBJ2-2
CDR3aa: CASSIGGRDSYTGELFF
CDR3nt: TGTGCCAGTAGTATAGGGGGTCGGGACAGCTACACCGGGGAGCTGTTTTTT

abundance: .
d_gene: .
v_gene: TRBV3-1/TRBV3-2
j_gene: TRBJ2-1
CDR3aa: CASSPAGPPQGQFF
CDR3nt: TGTGCCAGCAGCCCCGCGGGGCCCCCACAGGGGCAGTTCTTC

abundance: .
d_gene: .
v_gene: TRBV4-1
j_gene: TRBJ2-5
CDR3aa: CASSLLGEETQYF
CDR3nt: TGCGCCAGCAGCCTTCTAGGGGAAGAGACCCAGTACTTC

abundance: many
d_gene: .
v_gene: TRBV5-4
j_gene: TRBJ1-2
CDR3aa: CASSLGAGSYGYTF
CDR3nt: TGTGCCAGCAGCCTAGGGGCAGGCTCCTATGGCTACACCTTC

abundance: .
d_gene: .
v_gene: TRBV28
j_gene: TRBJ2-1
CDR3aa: CASRTARDNEQFF
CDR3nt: TGTGCCAGCAGGACAGCCAGAGACAATGAGCAGTTCTTC

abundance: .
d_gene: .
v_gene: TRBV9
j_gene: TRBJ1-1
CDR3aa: CASSVTGSGNTEAFF
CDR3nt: TGTGCCAGCAGCGTTACAGGGTCGGGAAACACTGAAGCTTTCTTT

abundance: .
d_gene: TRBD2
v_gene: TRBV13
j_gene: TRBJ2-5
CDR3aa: CASSPLGGGARETQYF
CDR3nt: TGTGCCAGCAGCCCCTTGGGCGGGGGGGCCCGAGAGACCCAGTACTTC

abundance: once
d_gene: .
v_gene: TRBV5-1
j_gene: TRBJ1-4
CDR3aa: CASSRGGSTNEKLFF
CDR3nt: TGCGCCAGCAGCAGGGGGGGCAGCACTAATGAAAAACTGTTTTTT

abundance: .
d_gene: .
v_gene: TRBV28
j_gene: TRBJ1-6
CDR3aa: CASLPGPSRSPLHF
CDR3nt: TGTGCCAGCCTACCGGGGCCCAGCCGTTCACCCCTCCACTTT

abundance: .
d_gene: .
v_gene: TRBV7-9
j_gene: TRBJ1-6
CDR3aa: CASSSTWVSPLHF
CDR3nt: TGTGCCAGCAGCTCGACGTGGGTTTCACCCCTCCACTTT

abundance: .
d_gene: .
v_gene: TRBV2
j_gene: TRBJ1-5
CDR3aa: CASRMENQPQHF
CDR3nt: TGTGCCAGCAGGATGGAGAATCAGCCCCAGCATTTT

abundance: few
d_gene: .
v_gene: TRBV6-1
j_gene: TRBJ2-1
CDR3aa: CASSEWGAGPYNEQFF
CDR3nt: TGTGCCAGCAGTGAATGGGGGGCGGGCCCTTACAATGAGCAGTTCTTC

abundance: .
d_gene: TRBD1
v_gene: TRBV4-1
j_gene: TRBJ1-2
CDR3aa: CASSPSGTAISANYGYTF
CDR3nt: TGCGCCAGCAGCCCCTCCGGGACAGCCATCTCTGCTAACTATGGCTACACCTTC

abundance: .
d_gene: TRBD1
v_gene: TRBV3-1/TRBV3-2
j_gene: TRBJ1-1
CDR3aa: CASSPHRGNTEAFF
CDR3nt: TGTGCCAGCAGTCCCCACAGGGGGAACACTGAAGCTTTCTTT

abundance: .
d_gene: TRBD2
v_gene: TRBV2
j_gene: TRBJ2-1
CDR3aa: CASSPGGGQFF
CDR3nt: TGTGCCAGCAGCCCGGGGGGTGGGCAGTTCTTC

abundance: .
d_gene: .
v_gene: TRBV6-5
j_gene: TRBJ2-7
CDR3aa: CASSYAGGGQSYEQYF
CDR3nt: TGTGCCAGCAGTTACGCCGGCGGGGGACAAAGCTACGAGCAGTACTTC

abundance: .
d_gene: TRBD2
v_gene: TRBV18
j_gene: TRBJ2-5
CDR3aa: CASSPGGVETQYF
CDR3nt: TGTGCCAGCTCGCCCGGGGGGGTAGAGACCCAGTACTTC

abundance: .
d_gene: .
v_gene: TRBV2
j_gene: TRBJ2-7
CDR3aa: CASASGQTSYEQYF
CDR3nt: TGTGCCAGCGCGTCCGGACAGACATCCTACGAGCAGTACTTC

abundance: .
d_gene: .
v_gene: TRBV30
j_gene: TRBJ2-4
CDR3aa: CAWSRISQLNIQYF
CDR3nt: TGTGCCTGGAGTCGGATCTCACAGTTAAACATTCAGTACTTC

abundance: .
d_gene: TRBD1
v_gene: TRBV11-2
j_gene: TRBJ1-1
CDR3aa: CASSTLTGRNTEAFF
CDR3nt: TGTGCCAGCAGCACCCTGACAGGGCGGAACACTGAAGCTTTCTTT

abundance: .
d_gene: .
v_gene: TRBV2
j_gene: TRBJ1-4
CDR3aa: CASTRLVATNEKLFF
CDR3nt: TGTGCCAGCACCCGGCTGGTGGCGACTAATGAAAAACTGTTTTTT

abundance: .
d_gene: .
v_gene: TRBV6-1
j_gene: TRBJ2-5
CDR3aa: CASSERWGETQYF
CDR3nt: TGTGCCAGCAGCGAGAGGTGGGGAGAGACCCAGTACTTC

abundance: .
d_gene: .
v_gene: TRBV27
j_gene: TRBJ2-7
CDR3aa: CASSLKGGLSYEQYF
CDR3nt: TGTGCCAGCAGTTTGAAAGGGGGTCTTTCCTACGAGCAGTACTTC